This T cell receptor beta chain was retrieved from a study of T cell responses to AZD1222 COVID-19 vaccine listed by TCRdb under 2021. Study-level background: A total of just over 230 trial participants underwent TCR sequencing, of whom 207 had received two doses of AZD1222 and roughly 26 had received two doses of the MenACWY control vaccine. Trial participants were enrolled by age into 18-55, 56-69 and 70-plus year subgroups, with around 150, 28 and 57 TCR-sequenced participants respectively.

On the study overall, not on this receptor specifically: Reportedly, almost half of the unique spike-specific TCRs recognized epitopes lying outside the regions that are mutated in the B.1.351 and B.1.1.7 variants. The 56-69-year group was small, and its depth increase did not reach significance, likely because of low power. A significant rise in spike-specific TCR breadth and depth was observed after two AZD1222 doses relative to day 0 and relative to MenACWY recipients. Participants were mostly white British and included more females than males, and it was suggested by the authors that clonal diversity may have been underestimated. Because no day 14 peak-response samples were available, the repertoires could be characterized only after the peak T cell response. The whole spike protein was spanned by vaccine-associated CD4 TCRs, and dominant responses were seen in regions 160-218 and 743-854. Conclusions about previously exposed vaccinees are limited, since just a handful of AZD1222 recipients were seropositive for SARS-CoV-2 at baseline.

The CDR3 regions of human TCRbeta chains were analyzed by immunosequencing. The paper's processing steps were these. Repertoire TCRs were matched against a reference library of SARS-CoV-2-specific TCRs generated with the MIRA antigen-specificity platform. Breadth was defined as the fraction of unique TCRs that were SARS-CoV-2-associated, and depth was defined as the fraction of total T cells that were SARS-CoV-2-associated. Using the MIRA data, each spike-specific TCR was assigned both to the spike region to which the TCR was reactive and to a CD4 or CD8 class. Log10-transformed breadth and depth values were compared by one-way ANOVA with Sidak's multiple comparisons tests. The table was pulled from immuneACCESS by TCRdb, which kept in-frame rearrangements only. Such tables lose some clones; where checked, under half of the loss comes from unresolved V genes, and the rest has no known cause. V, J and clone size are those of that table, while D and trimming were read from the DNA. The sample table holds some 120,000 clones, of which roughly 85% were seen once. Around 20% of the sample is held by the ten biggest clonotypes.

In this sample, this clone turned up many times. This receptor's antigen is unknown. No qualities accompany the bases; no much larger clone lies one base away. The sample's time point label, decoded: baseline before first vaccination. The treatment or condition label, as the study defines it: meningococcal conjugate vaccine given as trial control. Samples from vaccinated people were obtained from the UK trials COV001 and COV002, which included a single-blind randomized controlled phase 2/3 trial of AZD1222 (ChAdOx1 nCoV-19) in healthy adults. For TCRbeta chain sequencing, PBMC samples from trial participants were taken at day 0 and at day 28 after the second dose. From its cysteine to its phenylalanine, the CDR3 spans 14 amino acids. The sequence is cut down to CDR3 DNA, 42 bases in frame from base 1. V ends up 2 bases short and J 4 bases short, with an unmatched junction base count of 2. CDR1 and CDR2 are drawn from the germline V gene (reference sequence): LNHNV, YYDKDF.

The chain was built from TRBV15 and TRBJ2-1; TRBD2 aligns with 7 central bases. This TCR was sampled from an adult in good health. The sequences come from peripheral blood, collected on day 0 of MenACWY control vaccination. The CDR3 protein: CATSRSGGYNEQFF. The sequenced DNA is TGTGCCACCAGCAGATCGGGGGGATACAATGAGCAGTTCTTC.